These T cell receptor beta chains were read from a single sample in a study of cytomegalovirus exposure and HLA in healthy donors. Here immunoSEQ multiplex PCR was the method, and the copy in TCRdb shows in-frame clones only, minus some. The data contain about 94,000 clones, roughly 86% of them seen just once; the ten biggest clones take up around a tenth. What was sequenced was PBMCs. These receptors were collected from a human donor in good health. Each CDR3 is given with its conserved first and last residue. A D gene is named only where the DNA matches it firmly. Not every row has a clone size; where given, it reads once, few, many or a size class.

size: NA; D: TRBD1; V: TRBV2; J: TRBJ2-7; CDR3: CASSEATGGYEQYF; DNA: TGTGCCAGCAGTGAAGCAACAGGGGGCTACGAGCAGTACTTC
size: NA; D: TRBD2; V: TRBV30; J: TRBJ2-2; CDR3: CAWNSGGASTGELFF; DNA: TGTGCCTGGAATAGCGGGGGGGCGAGTACCGGGGAGCTGTTTTTT
size: NA; D: TRBD2; V: TRBV27; J: TRBJ2-1; CDR3: CASSLTKGGRGLAVDEQFF; DNA: TGTGCCAGCAGTTTAACTAAAGGGGGGAGGGGACTAGCGGTCGATGAGCAGTTCTTC
size: NA; D: NA; V: TRBV11-2; J: TRBJ2-1; CDR3: CASSLVRENEQFF; DNA: TGTGCCAGCAGCTTAGTCAGGGAAAATGAGCAGTTCTTC
size: NA; D: TRBD1; V: TRBV5-1; J: TRBJ2-6; CDR3: CASSQDRGQGANVLTF; DNA: TGCGCCAGCAGCCAGGACAGGGGGCAGGGGGCCAACGTCCTGACTTTC
size: NA; D: NA; V: TRBV2; J: TRBJ1-5; CDR3: CASSDRGGQPQHF; DNA: TGTGCCAGCAGTGATCGGGGGGGTCAGCCCCAGCATTTT
size: once; D: NA; V: TRBV9; J: TRBJ2-1; CDR3: CARVDSLSSYNEQFF; DNA: TGTGCCAGAGTAGACAGTCTTAGCTCCTACAATGAGCAGTTCTTC
size: once; D: TRBD2; V: TRBV19; J: TRBJ2-1; CDR3: CASRFGGGAREQFF; DNA: TGTGCCAGTAGATTCGGCGGGGGGGCCCGGGAGCAGTTCTTC
size: once; D: NA; V: TRBV30; J: TRBJ1-6; CDR3: CAWAGGTNYNSPLHF; DNA: TGTGCCTGGGCGGGGGGAACAAATTATAATTCACCCCTCCACTTT
size: NA; D: NA; V: TRBV6-5; J: TRBJ2-7; CDR3: CASSYDPAGSRYEQYF; DNA: TGTGCCAGCAGTTACGATCCGGCGGGCAGCCGCTACGAGCAGTACTTC
size: NA; D: TRBD1; V: TRBV11-2; J: TRBJ1-1; CDR3: CASSLAGQENTEAFF; DNA: TGTGCCAGCAGCTTAGCAGGACAGGAGAACACTGAAGCTTTCTTT
size: NA; D: TRBD2; V: TRBV27; J: TRBJ2-1; CDR3: CASSFTSGSRNEQFF; DNA: TGTGCCAGCAGTTTCACTAGCGGGAGTAGAAATGAGCAGTTCTTC
size: few; D: TRBD1; V: TRBV11-3; J: TRBJ1-1; CDR3: CASSTGTGSHTEAFF; DNA: TGTGCCAGCAGCACCGGGACAGGTTCCCACACTGAAGCTTTCTTT
size: NA; D: NA; V: TRBV6-1; J: TRBJ2-3; CDR3: CASSEAEGSDTQYF; DNA: TGTGCCAGCAGTGAAGCTGAGGGATCAGATACGCAGTATTTT
size: NA; D: NA; V: TRBV5-1; J: TRBJ1-1; CDR3: CASSLAARSGAFF; DNA: TGCGCCAGCAGCTTGGCTGCCCGCTCGGGGGCTTTCTTT
size: NA; D: TRBD2; V: TRBV7-2; J: TRBJ2-2; CDR3: CASSVTSGNTGELFF; DNA: TGTGCCAGCAGCGTCACTAGCGGGAACACCGGGGAGCTGTTTTTT
size: NA; D: TRBD1; V: TRBV9; J: TRBJ2-5; CDR3: CASSSDRAETQYF; DNA: TGTGCCAGCAGCTCGGACAGGGCGGAGACCCAGTACTTC
size: NA; D: NA; V: TRBV4-1; J: TRBJ1-4; CDR3: CASSQEGLTREKLFF; DNA: TGCGCCAGCAGCCAGGAGGGGCTAACGAGGGAAAAACTGTTTTTT
size: NA; D: NA; V: TRBV7-2; J: TRBJ1-4; CDR3: CASSPTGPREKLFF; DNA: TGTGCCAGCAGCCCAACAGGGCCCCGCGAAAAACTGTTTTTT
size: once; D: TRBD1; V: TRBV29-1; J: TRBJ2-2; CDR3: CSVGDSVTAGELFF; DNA: TGCAGCGTGGGGGACAGCGTAACCGCGGGGGAGCTGTTTTTT
size: NA; D: TRBD1; V: TRBV11-2; J: TRBJ1-1; CDR3: CASSTDRAEAFF; DNA: TGTGCCAGCAGCACAGACAGGGCTGAAGCTTTCTTT
size: NA; D: TRBD1; V: TRBV5-1; J: TRBJ1-2; CDR3: CASSHGTGGEQRGNYGYTF; DNA: TGCGCCAGCAGCCACGGGACAGGGGGCGAGCAAAGGGGTAACTATGGCTACACCTTC
size: few; D: TRBD2; V: TRBV4-1; J: TRBJ2-1; CDR3: CASSQEWGGSYNEQFF; DNA: TGCGCCAGCAGCCAAGAATGGGGCGGGAGCTACAATGAGCAGTTCTTC
size: NA; D: TRBD1; V: TRBV28; J: TRBJ2-7; CDR3: CASSGPGRGREQYF; DNA: TGTGCCAGCAGTGGACCCGGTAGGGGGCGTGAGCAGTACTTC
size: NA; D: TRBD1; V: TRBV5-4; J: TRBJ2-3; CDR3: CASSIGQGARTQYF; DNA: TGTGCCAGCAGCATCGGACAGGGGGCGCGGACGCAGTATTTT
size: NA; D: TRBD1; V: TRBV7-8; J: TRBJ1-5; CDR3: CASSLLGQGPRSNQPQHF; DNA: TGTGCCAGCAGCTTATTAGGACAGGGGCCACGCAGCAATCAGCCCCAGCATTTT
size: few; D: TRBD2; V: TRBV19; J: TRBJ2-6; CDR3: CASSPLAVLGYSGANVLTF; DNA: TGTGCCAGTAGCCCACTAGCGGTCCTGGGCTACTCTGGGGCCAACGTCCTGACTTTC
size: few; D: TRBD1; V: TRBV5-1; J: TRBJ1-2; CDR3: CASRGMTGNYGYTF; DNA: TGCGCCAGCAGAGGAATGACAGGGAACTATGGCTACACCTTC
size: NA; D: TRBD2; V: TRBV5-4; J: TRBJ2-3; CDR3: CASSLGLAGVSDTQYF; DNA: TGTGCCAGCAGCTTAGGACTAGCGGGAGTTTCAGATACGCAGTATTTT
size: few; D: NA; V: TRBV4-1; J: TRBJ2-7; CDR3: CASSQETGVHSYEQYF; DNA: TGCGCCAGCAGCCAAGAGACCGGGGTACACTCCTACGAGCAGTACTTC
size: NA; D: NA; V: TRBV6-1; J: TRBJ2-1; CDR3: CASTSGTQYNEQFF; DNA: TGTGCCAGCACCTCCGGGACACAGTACAATGAGCAGTTCTTC
size: NA; D: TRBD2; V: TRBV29-1; J: TRBJ2-1; CDR3: CSVHRSGGEYNEQFF; DNA: TGCAGCGTCCATCGTAGCGGGGGGGAGTACAATGAGCAGTTCTTC
size: NA; D: NA; V: TRBV7-3; J: TRBJ2-2; CDR3: CATTPGTLGTGELFF; DNA: TGTGCCACCACACCCGGGACACTGGGGACCGGGGAGCTGTTTTTT
size: NA; D: TRBD2; V: TRBV7-2; J: TRBJ2-1; CDR3: CASSFTGTSGLNEQFF; DNA: TGTGCCAGCAGCTTTACCGGGACTAGCGGTTTAAATGAGCAGTTCTTC
size: NA; D: NA; V: TRBV28; J: TRBJ2-1; CDR3: CASSFGGTANEQFF; DNA: TGTGCCAGCAGTTTTGGCGGGACAGCGAATGAGCAGTTCTTC
size: NA; D: TRBD1; V: TRBV9; J: TRBJ2-7; CDR3: CASSPGQGSTYEQYF; DNA: TGTGCCAGCAGCCCCGGACAGGGGTCAACCTACGAGCAGTACTTC
size: NA; D: NA; V: TRBV4-2; J: TRBJ2-3; CDR3: CASSPPGGRADTQYF; DNA: TGTGCCAGCAGCCCGCCCGGGGGGCGGGCAGATACGCAGTATTTT
size: NA; D: NA; V: TRBV5-1; J: TRBJ2-7; CDR3: CASSSLTGRYEQYF; DNA: TGCGCCAGCAGCTCATTGACAGGAAGATACGAGCAGTACTTC
size: once; D: TRBD2; V: TRBV10-1; J: TRBJ2-1; CDR3: CFETSGGDNEQFF; DNA: TGCTTCGAAACTAGCGGGGGGGACAATGAGCAGTTCTTC
size: NA; D: TRBD1; V: TRBV29-1; J: TRBJ1-2; CDR3: CSVLDRVNYGYTF; DNA: TGCAGCGTCCTTGACAGGGTTAACTATGGCTACACCTTC
size: NA; D: NA; V: TRBV7-2; J: TRBJ2-3; CDR3: CASSSTGREAADTQYF; DNA: TGTGCCAGCAGCTCTACAGGCCGCGAGGCGGCAGATACGCAGTATTTT
size: NA; D: NA; V: TRBV7-2; J: TRBJ1-1; CDR3: CASSMGLASTEAFF; DNA: TGTGCCAGCAGCATGGGACTGGCTTCCACTGAAGCTTTCTTT
size: few; D: NA; V: TRBV7-6; J: TRBJ2-2; CDR3: CASSLAQGRGGELFF; DNA: TGTGCCAGCAGCCTAGCCCAGGGAAGGGGCGGGGAGCTGTTTTTT
size: few; D: TRBD2; V: TRBV10-3; J: TRBJ2-1; CDR3: CAIPGGPGDEQFF; DNA: TGTGCCATCCCGGGAGGGCCTGGGGATGAGCAGTTCTTC
size: once; D: TRBD2; V: TRBV19; J: TRBJ2-7; CDR3: CASGGAGDRYEQYF; DNA: TGTGCCAGTGGGGGAGCGGGAGATAGGTACGAGCAGTACTTC
size: once; D: TRBD2; V: TRBV10-3; J: TRBJ2-1; CDR3: CAISYRLADYNEQFF; DNA: TGTGCCATCAGCTACCGACTAGCAGATTACAATGAGCAGTTCTTC
size: few; D: NA; V: TRBV25-1; J: TRBJ2-1; CDR3: CASSEFISEQFF; DNA: TGTGCCAGCAGTGAATTTATAAGCGAGCAGTTCTTC
size: NA; D: TRBD1; V: TRBV6-1; J: TRBJ2-7; CDR3: CASSEHKGTGSYEQYF; DNA: TGTGCCAGCAGTGAACATAAAGGGACAGGTTCCTACGAGCAGTACTTC
size: NA; D: TRBD2; V: TRBV5-6; J: TRBJ2-3; CDR3: CASSSGGSTDTQYF; DNA: TGTGCCAGCAGCTCCGGGGGGAGCACAGATACGCAGTATTTT
size: NA; D: NA; V: TRBV4-1; J: TRBJ1-1; CDR3: CASSPWTVNRVSHLTEAFF; DNA: TGCGCCAGCAGCCCCTGGACTGTCAATCGGGTCTCGCATCTGACTGAAGCTTTCTTT
size: NA; D: NA; V: TRBV5-1; J: TRBJ1-1; CDR3: CASSLNSQGFEAFF; DNA: TGCGCCAGCAGCTTGAATAGTCAGGGGTTTGAAGCTTTCTTT
size: NA; D: NA; V: TRBV2; J: TRBJ1-2; CDR3: CASSEAGTRGIYGYTF; DNA: TGTGCCAGCAGTGAAGCGGGGACAAGGGGTATCTATGGCTACACCTTC
size: NA; D: TRBD1; V: TRBV7-8; J: TRBJ1-4; CDR3: CASSSRSDRVNEKLFF; DNA: TGTGCCAGCAGCTCGAGATCGGACAGGGTTAATGAAAAACTGTTTTTT
size: NA; D: NA; V: TRBV10-3; J: TRBJ2-7; CDR3: CAISPGLLVGEQYF; DNA: TGTGCCATCAGCCCGGGACTCCTGGTTGGGGAGCAGTACTTC
size: NA; D: NA; V: TRBV27; J: TRBJ2-7; CDR3: CASSFGGSSYEQYF; DNA: TGTGCCAGCAGTTTCGGGGGATCCTCCTACGAGCAGTACTTC
size: NA; D: NA; V: TRBV11-3; J: TRBJ1-1; CDR3: CASSPGFSSTEAFF; DNA: TGTGCCAGCAGCCCCGGTTTCTCGAGCACTGAAGCTTTCTTT
size: NA; D: NA; V: TRBV28; J: TRBJ2-2; CDR3: CASSRVAGELFF; DNA: TGTGCCAGCTCGAGGGTGGCCGGGGAGCTGTTTTTT
size: NA; D: TRBD2; V: TRBV6-6; J: TRBJ2-7; CDR3: CASGTSGTSYEQYF; DNA: TGTGCCAGCGGGACTAGCGGGACATCCTACGAGCAGTACTTC
size: NA; D: NA; V: TRBV7-9; J: TRBJ1-2; CDR3: CASSLPAGQGIGYTF; DNA: TGTGCCAGCAGCTTACCCGCCGGGCAGGGAATTGGCTACACCTTC